This T cell receptor (beta chain) originates from a study of cytomegalovirus exposure and HLA in healthy donors. This CDR3 is built from 15 residues. Unmatched junction bases numbered 7, after V lost 6 bases and J lost 0 bases. Germline CDR1 reads KGHSH; CDR2 reads LQKENI. This clone occurred a few times. Its antigen is currently unknown. Study-wide results and limits: A later analysis linked a missense variant in DCLRE1C to the trimming of TCR beta V and J genes. Later analysis identified 16,000 or so TCR beta sequences associated with HLA alleles, using a false discovery rate threshold of 0.05. Presence/absence analyses took donor sequencing depth as roughly uniform.

Primers for the PCR totalled 60 Vbeta and 13 Jbeta. Method: immunoSEQ multiplex PCR; TCRdb's copy keeps in-frame clones and lacks some. Of 150,000 to 200,000 clones in the sample, roughly four fifths were seen once. Sequencing input: PBMCs. The TCR comes from a young man in good health and CMV-seronegative. The V and J genes are TRBV18 and TRBJ2-7; 8 bases line up with TRBD1. DNA for the CDR3: TGTGCCAGCTCGCGGACAGGGCGGGTCTCCTACGAGCAGTACTTC. This gives the protein CASSRTGRVSYEQYF.